Below, one TCR beta chain is given with its context. Its antigen is unidentified. The sample originates from a study of T cell responses to AZD1222 COVID-19 vaccine. Notes on the study in general: Donors, mostly white British, included more females; clonal diversity was possibly underestimated. Baseline antibody screening turned up just a handful of seropositive AZD1222 recipients. Spike-wide vaccine-associated CD4 TCRs dominated at 160-218 and 743-854. Spike-specific TCR breadth and depth both grew after two AZD1222 doses.

CDR1 and CDR2 (germline): KGHSH, LQKENI. Trimming took 3 bases from V and 8 from J, leaving 16 bases between them. CDR3 length: 15 amino acids. Sequencing used immunoSEQ multiplex PCR; TCRdb keeps in-frame clones, though not all of them. The sample yields about 120,000 clones, around 88% seen once. Sequenced here: peripheral blood, sampled on day 0 of AZD1222 vaccination. This chain links TRBV18 with TRBJ1-4, with a tentative D call TRBD1 (6 bases). The origin of this receptor is an adult in good health. CDR3 region: CASSPNSGVGEKLFF. The CDR3 region has the DNA TGTGCCAGCTCACCGAACTCAGGGGTCGGCGAAAAACTGTTTTTT.